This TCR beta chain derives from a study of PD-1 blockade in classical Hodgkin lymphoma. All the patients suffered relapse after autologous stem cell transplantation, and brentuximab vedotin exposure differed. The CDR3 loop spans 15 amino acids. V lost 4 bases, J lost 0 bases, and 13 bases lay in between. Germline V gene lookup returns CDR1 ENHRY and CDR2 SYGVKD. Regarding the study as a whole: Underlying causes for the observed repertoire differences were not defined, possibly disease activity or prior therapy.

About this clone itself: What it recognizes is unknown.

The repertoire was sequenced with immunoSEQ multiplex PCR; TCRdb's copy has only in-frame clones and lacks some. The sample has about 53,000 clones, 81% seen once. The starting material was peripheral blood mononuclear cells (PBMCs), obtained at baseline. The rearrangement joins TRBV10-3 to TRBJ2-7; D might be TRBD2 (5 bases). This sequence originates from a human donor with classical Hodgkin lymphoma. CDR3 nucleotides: TGTGCCATCAGTGGAGGAGCGGAAAACTCCTACGAGCAGTACTTC. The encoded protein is CAISGGAENSYEQYF.